Listed here are 29 T cell receptor beta chains from one sample, sequenced in a study of blood T cell repertoires in COVID-19. Data came from immunoSEQ multiplex PCR; TCRdb stores just in-frame clones and leaves some out. The sample carries about 130,000 clones, roughly four fifths recorded once. The sequenced sample was peripheral blood. These receptors were taken from a human donor in a cohort sampled during active COVID-19.

This chain links TRBV15 with TRBJ2-7; 9 bases fit TRBD1. In germline, CDR1 is LNHNV, CDR2 YYDKDF (reference sequence). The V and J ends lost 3 bases and 0 bases, in that order; junction bases with no gene match: 3. The CDR3 is 15 residues long. CDR3 DNA sequence: TGTGCCACCAGCAGGGACAGGGGACCCTCCTACGAGCAGTACTTC. Translation gives CATSRDRGPSYEQYF.

A few counts support this clone. V usage is TRBV10-2 and J usage is TRBJ2-5; D perhaps matches TRBD2 (6 bases). V gave up 2 bases and J gave up 7 bases, with 17 bases separating them. The V gene's germline CDR1 is WSHSY and CDR2 SAAADI. CDR3 length: 15 amino acids. The CDR3 sequence: CASSETSIYLGTQYF. The CDR3 nucleotides are TGCGCCAGCAGTGAGACTAGCATCTACCTGGGGACCCAGTACTTC.

The CDR3 protein is CASSYSMQRGNGYTF. The CDR3 DNA reads as TGTGCCAGCAGTTACTCGATGCAGAGGGGGAATGGCTACACCTTC. J is TRBJ1-2 and V is TRBV6-5; weak D call: TRBD1 (6 bases). The CDR3 is 15 residues long. Germline V CDR1 and CDR2: MNHEY, SVGAGI. Trimming removed 0 bases from V and 6 bases from J, with 14 bases in between.

V gene TRBV3-1 (or the pseudogene TRBV3-2) combines with J gene TRBJ2-3; TRBD2 matches 9 bases. The V segment lost 1 base and the J segment 6 bases; nucleotides outside the gene matches: 8. The CDR3 loop spans 16 amino acids. Per germline, CDR1 LGHDT and CDR2 YNNKEL (reference sequence). Here the CDR3 DNA reads TGTGCCAGCAGCCAAGGTGTGCGGGGGGGCCTTGATACGCAGTATTTT. It encodes CASSQGVRGGLDTQYF.

V is TRBV7-9 and J is TRBJ2-1; 9 bases are shared with TRBD1. With 6 bases clipped from V and 3 bases from J, the junction kept 9 bases outside the gene matches. The CDR3 spans 16 residues. In germline, CDR1 is SEHNR, CDR2 FQNEAQ (reference sequence). Here the CDR3 reads CASRPNPGQGYNEQFF. The CDR3 DNA reads as TGTGCCAGCAGACCAAACCCGGGACAGGGCTACAATGAGCAGTTCTTC.

This clone was observed a handful of times. This chain links TRBV7-9 with TRBJ1-2, with a tentative D call TRBD1 (5 bases). This CDR3 comprises 14 residues. V shed 5 bases and J shed 4 bases, with 14 bases lying between them. Germline CDR1 reads SEHNR; CDR2 reads FQNEAQ (reference sequence). The chain's CDR3 is CASSKLTAFYGYTF. The DNA of the CDR3 is TGTGCCAGCAGCAAATTGACAGCCTTCTATGGCTACACCTTC.

The chain has TRBV9 and TRBJ1-2; no firm D call. Germline V CDR1 and CDR2: SGDLS, YYNGEE. This CDR3 contains 14 residues. The V end was cut by 4 bases, the J end by 2 bases, with 12 bases between. CDR3 bases: TGTGCCAGCAGCCCCCCCCCTTCGAACTATGGCTACACCTTC. It encodes CASSPPPSNYGYTF.

The gene calls are TRBV5-6 and TRBJ2-2; 9 bases are shared with TRBD1. Germline V CDR1 and CDR2: SGHDT, YYEEEE. The CDR3 runs to 16 residues. The trim removed 2 bases at V and 4 bases at J, leaving 6 bases unmatched. The CDR3 reads CASSLRQGVSTGELFF. The CDR3 coding sequence is TGTGCCAGCAGCTTAAGACAGGGGGTTTCCACCGGGGAGCTGTTTTTT.

CDR3 sequence reads: CASSQDPGGPYTGELFF. CDR3 DNA sequence: TGTGCCAGCAGCCAAGATCCGGGGGGCCCGTACACCGGGGAGCTGTTTTTT. The chain is built from TRBV3-1 (or the pseudogene TRBV3-2) and TRBJ2-2; possible D gene TRBD2, 7 bases. Germline-derived CDR1 and CDR2 are LGHDT and YNNKEL (reference sequence). The CDR3 sequence is 17 residues long. V was trimmed by 0 bases and J by 3 bases, leaving 14 bases between them.

This chain joins TRBV3-1 (or the pseudogene TRBV3-2) and TRBJ1-4, with 8 bases identical to TRBD1. The CDR3 has 14 residues. Germline CDR1 is LGHDT and CDR2 is YNNKEL (reference sequence). J lost 4 bases, V lost 4 bases, and 2 bases had no gene match. CDR3 sequence reads: CASSPGGGNEKLFF. CDR3 sequence (DNA): TGTGCCAGCAGCCCAGGGGGCGGTAATGAAAAACTGTTTTTT.

This rearrangement joins TRBV11-2 to TRBJ1-2; TRBD1 matches at 8 bases. This CDR3 contains 17 residues. CDR1 SGHAT and CDR2 FQNNGV come from the germline V gene. V dropped 2 bases and J dropped 3; count of bases not matched to a gene: 11. CDR3 sequence (DNA): TGTGCCAGCAGCTTATATCCACAGGGGGGGAAGCACTATGGCTACACCTTC. It yields the protein CASSLYPQGGKHYGYTF.

This clone was picked up many times. This chain joins TRBV7-2 and TRBJ2-7; the match to TRBD2 covers 7 bases. Germline CDR1 reads SGHTA; CDR2 reads FQGNSA. The CDR3 is 15 residues long. With V trimmed by 2 bases and J by 1 base, 5 bases remained unmatched. Here the CDR3 DNA reads TGTGCCAGCAGCTTAACATGGGGAGGGTCCTACGAGCAGTACTTC. The encoded protein is CASSLTWGGSYEQYF.

The V and J genes are TRBV19 and TRBJ1-1; possibly TRBD1 for D (5 bases). Germline values: CDR1 LNHDA, CDR2 SQIVND (reference sequence). The CDR3 runs to 15 residues. The V and J ends lost 7 bases and 0 bases respectively, with 15 bases between them. Here the CDR3 DNA reads TGTGCCAGTATCCCGTTGGGGGGGTTGAACACTGAAGCTTTCTTT. Its translation is CASIPLGGLNTEAFF.

The chain recombines TRBV15 with TRBJ2-1, with a possible D match to TRBD1 (6 bases). The CDR3 totals 15 residues. Germline CDR1 reads LNHNV; CDR2 reads YYDKDF (reference sequence). V lost 5 bases, J lost 1 base, and 12 bases lay in between. The CDR3 DNA follows: TGTGCCACCAGCGTGGGGGCCGATTCCTACAATGAGCAGTTCTTC. Protein: CATSVGADSYNEQFF.

This clone occurred once. CDR3: CASSFVGQGYEQYF. CDR3 nucleotides: TGTGCCAGCAGCTTTGTTGGGCAGGGCTACGAGCAGTACTTC. The chain has TRBV5-6 and TRBJ2-7; possible D gene TRBD1, 5 bases. The CDR3 extends over 14 amino acids. CDR1 is SGHDT, CDR2 YYEEEE, per germline. Trimming removed 2 bases from V and 3 bases from J, with 12 bases in between.

The CDR3 loop reads CASSLREGYGYTF. The CDR3 DNA sequence: TGTGCCAGCAGCCTTAGGGAGGGCTATGGCTACACCTTC. The rearrangement uses TRBV27 and TRBJ1-2; D is uncertain. The length of the CDR3 is 13 residues. Trimming took off 6 bases at V and 4 bases at J, with 12 bases between the two ends. Germline V gives CDR1 MNHEY, CDR2 SMNVEV (reference sequence).

J is TRBJ2-7 and V is TRBV15; 9 bases map to TRBD2. Trimming took 5 bases from V and 3 from J; bases not matched to a gene: 8. CDR1 and CDR2 from the germline V gene are LNHNV and YYDKDF (reference sequence). This CDR3 spans 15 amino acids. For the CDR3, the DNA is TGTGCCACCAGCGGAATAGCGGGGGTCGACTACGAGCAGTACTTC. This translates into CATSGIAGVDYEQYF.

This chain links TRBV19 with TRBJ1-5; no clear D. The V gene's germline CDR1 is LNHDA and CDR2 SQIVND (reference sequence). V lost 4 bases and J lost 3, with 10 bases in between. The CDR3 has 14 amino acids. CDR3 region: CASSNGYFNQPQHF. CDR3 nucleotide sequence: TGTGCCAGTAGTAACGGTTATTTCAATCAGCCCCAGCATTTT.

V is TRBV6-5 and J is TRBJ1-1; D may be TRBD1 (6 bases). CDR1 and CDR2 (germline): MNHEY, SVGAGI. The V and J ends lost 6 bases and 4 bases respectively, with 15 bases between them. The CDR3 is 14 residues long. DNA of the CDR3: TGTGCCAGCAGCTGGACAGCCAAAGTCACTGAAGCTTTCTTT. Amino acid sequence: CASSWTAKVTEAFF.

The chain couples TRBV19 to TRBJ2-2; no clear D gene. This CDR3 contains 14 residues. CDR1 and CDR2 from the germline V gene are LNHDA and SQIVND (reference sequence). V gave up 7 bases and J gave up 3 bases, with 12 bases separating them. The CDR3 region is CASNDPGYTGELFF. Here the CDR3 DNA reads TGTGCCAGTAATGACCCCGGGTACACCGGGGAGCTGTTTTTT.

This sequence joins TRBV21-1 and TRBJ2-7; TRBD2, as called in the table, went unchecked against the DNA. TRBV21-1 is termed a pseudogene. CDR3 length: 12 residues. The CDR3 DNA reads as TGTGCCAGCAGCAAAGGGGTAGCCGAGCAGTACTTC. This gives the protein CASSKGVAEQYF.

The CDR3 DNA reads TGTGCCTGGAGGGGAGAAGAGACTGAAGCTTTCTTT. Amino acid sequence: CAWRGEETEAFF. V usage is TRBV30 and J usage is TRBJ1-1; no firm D call. The V end lost 3 bases, the J end lost 5 bases, and 10 bases lay between the germline ends. Germline CDR1 is GTSNPN and CDR2 is SVGIG (reference sequence). The CDR3 extends over 12 amino acids.

This sequence joins TRBV5-1 and TRBJ2-7; possible D gene TRBD1, 5 bases. The germline CDR1 and CDR2 sequences are SGHRS and YFSETQ. The CDR3 is made up of 16 amino acids. Between the trimmed V and J ends, which lost 0 bases and 3 bases, there was a span of 16 bases. CDR3: CASSLVQGLTGYEQYF. The CDR3 DNA follows: TGCGCCAGCAGCTTGGTCCAGGGTCTTACGGGCTACGAGCAGTACTTC.

V is TRBV28 and J is TRBJ2-7; 10 bases agree with TRBD1. J was trimmed by 7 bases and V by 8 bases; bases with no gene match: 11. The CDR3 sequence is 14 residues long. CDR1 is MDHEN, CDR2 SYDVKM, per germline. CDR3: CASATPGQGSEQYF. CDR3 coding DNA: TGTGCCAGCGCAACTCCGGGACAGGGGTCGGAGCAGTACTTC.

This clone came up once. This chain connects TRBV19 to TRBJ1-5, with TRBD1 as a possible D gene (5 bases). The germline V and J ends were trimmed by 7 bases and 7 bases, with 20 bases remaining between them. CDR1 is LNHDA, CDR2 SQIVND, per germline (reference sequence). The CDR3 loop spans 15 amino acids. In DNA, the CDR3 is TGTGCCAGTATCCCCATGTTTGGGGCAGAACAGCCCCAGCATTTT. Its translation is CASIPMFGAEQPQHF. Combining the CDR3 with reference TRBV19 and TRBJ1-5 gives the whole variable domain DGGITQSPKYLFRKEGQNVTLSCEQNLNHDAMYWYRQDPGQGLRLIYYSQIVNDFQKGDIAEGYSVSREKKESFPLTVTSAQKNPTAFYLCASIPMFGAEQPQHFGDGTRLSIL.

The CDR3 sequence: CAWSWASGYEQYF. Here the CDR3 DNA reads TGTGCCTGGAGTTGGGCTAGCGGCTACGAGCAGTACTTC. The chain employs TRBV30 and TRBJ2-7; TRBD2 aligns across 7 bases. The CDR3 runs to 13 residues. J gave up 3 bases and V 2 bases, and 4 bases lay outside the gene matches. In germline, CDR1 is GTSNPN, CDR2 SVGIG (reference sequence).

The rearrangement links TRBV7-6 to TRBJ2-3, with 10 bases matching TRBD2. Trimming at V came to 5 bases and at J to 2 bases, leaving 4 bases not matched to a gene. The CDR3 length is 15 residues. Germline V gene lookup returns CDR1 SGHVS and CDR2 FNYEAQ. The CDR3 sequence: CASSRSGGITDTQYF. The CDR3 DNA reads as TGTGCCAGCAGCCGTAGCGGGGGGATCACAGATACGCAGTATTTT.

This rearrangement joins TRBV5-1 to TRBJ1-1; 8 positions agree with TRBD1. Germline values: CDR1 SGHRS, CDR2 YFSETQ. V gave up 3 bases and J gave up 4 bases; unmatched junction bases: 5. The CDR3 extends over 14 amino acids. CDR3 residues: CASSSGGRGTEAFF. Written as DNA, the CDR3 is TGCGCCAGCAGCTCAGGGGGCAGGGGCACTGAAGCTTTCTTT.

This chain joins TRBV2 and TRBJ1-6; D remains unclear. This CDR3 is 12 amino acids long. Trimming removed 6 bases from V and 7 bases from J, with 7 bases in between. Germline V gives CDR1 SNHLY, CDR2 FYNNEI. CDR3 protein: CASSAENSPLHF. CDR3 nucleotides: TGTGCCAGCAGCGCGGAAAATTCACCCCTCCACTTT.